Listed below are T cell receptor beta chains from one sample, sequenced in a study of radiotherapy plus CTLA-4 blockade in lung cancer. TCRdb's table, derived via immunoSEQ multiplex PCR, lists solely in-frame clones and lacks some. This table has about 120,000 clones, approximately 80% appearing once. The source was peripheral blood, collected from a patient treated with radiotherapy plus ipilimumab. These receptor sequences come from a human donor with non-small cell lung cancer that progressed on radiotherapy plus ipilimumab. Some clones in this sample may be carry-over from other donors' samples. The CDR3 runs from the conserved cysteine through the conserved F or W. Each record gives: D gene, J gene, clone size, V gene, CDR3 length, CDR3 DNA, CDR3 protein. D genes are given only for firm matches. Expanded clones get a size class; other rows say once, few or many, or leave the size out.

>TRBD2|TRBJ2-3|.|TRBV4-2|15
TGTGCCAGCAGCCAACAAGCGGGGGGACCAGATACGCAGTATTTT
CASSQQAGGPDTQYF
>TRBD1|TRBJ1-3|.|TRBV19|15
TGTGCCAGTAGTACCACAGGGGGCTCTGGAAACACCATATATTTT
CASSTTGGSGNTIYF
>.|TRBJ2-2|.|TRBV9|17
TGTGCCAGCAGCGTAGAACCCTTGGGGGTGGGAGCCGGGGAGCTGTTTTTT
CASSVEPLGVGAGELFF
>.|TRBJ1-2|.|TRBV2|13
TGTGCCAGCAGTGATCTAGCCCAAACGGGCTACACCTTC
CASSDLAQTGYTF
>.|TRBJ2-2|.|TRBV5-1|17
TGCGCCAGCAGCCCAGTGGGGGGGGCGCTTTCTGCCGGGGAGCTGTTTTTT
CASSPVGGALSAGELFF
>TRBD1|TRBJ1-4|.|TRBV5-1|15
TGCGCCAGCAGCAAAGGACAGGGCGCGAATGAAAAACTGTTTTTT
CASSKGQGANEKLFF
>.|TRBJ1-5|.|TRBV19|16
TGTGCCAGTAGTATTCACGAGTCCTATAGCAATCAGCCCCAGCATTTT
CASSIHESYSNQPQHF
>.|TRBJ2-7|.|TRBV5-4|14
TGTGCCAGCAGCTTCAAACAGTATACTAACGAGCAGTACTTC
CASSFKQYTNEQYF
>.|TRBJ1-2|once|TRBV4-3|15
TGCGCCAGCAGCCAAGAAACGATATGGGAGTATGGCTACACCTTC
CASSQETIWEYGYTF
>TRBD1|TRBJ1-6|.|TRBV4-3|15
TGCGCCAGCAGCCAATTCGACAGGGCAAATTCACCCCTCCACTTT
CASSQFDRANSPLHF
>.|TRBJ2-2|.|TRBV11-2|13
TGTGCCAGCAGCCACCTTGATACCGGGGAGCTGTTTTTT
CASSHLDTGELFF
>TRBD1|TRBJ2-1|.|TRBV7-6|18
TGTGCCAGCAGCTCCGATTTTGACTCGACAGGGCCGGTCAATGAGCAGTTCTTC
CASSSDFDSTGPVNEQFF
>.|TRBJ1-2|.|TRBV5-1|14
TGCGCCAGCAGTTCCACGGGGGACAACTATGGCTACACCTTC
CASSSTGDNYGYTF
>.|TRBJ2-2|.|TRBV9|15
TGTGCCAGCAGCGCCTCACCAAATACCCCGGAGAGGCTGTTTTTT
CASSASPNTPERLFF
>.|TRBJ2-3|once|TRBV7-2|13
TGTGCCAGCAGCGCCTACAGCACAGATACGCAGTATTTT
CASSAYSTDTQYF
>.|TRBJ1-3|once|TRBV18|17
TGTGCCAGCTCACCCCTCGGACCGTTGGACTCTGGAAACACCATATATTTT
CASSPLGPLDSGNTIYF
>TRBD1|TRBJ2-1|.|TRBV7-3|15
TGTGCCAGCAGCTTCGACAGGGGGGCCTACAATGAGCAGTTCTTC
CASSFDRGAYNEQFF
>.|TRBJ1-6|.|TRBV4-3|16
TGCGCCAGCAGCCAAGCAAGGGGAGGGGGTGGTTCACCCCTCCACTTT
CASSQARGGGGSPLHF
>.|TRBJ2-3|.|TRBV15|15
TGTGCCACCAGCAGAGATCAGGTACTCACAGATACGCAGTATTTT
CATSRDQVLTDTQYF
>TRBD1|TRBJ1-1|.|TRBV5-4|13
TGTGCCAGCAGCATAACTGACAGGGCTGAAGCTTTCTTT
CASSITDRAEAFF
>.|TRBJ1-2|.|TRBV28|15
TGTGCCAGCTATTCCCAGTACCGAGCTGACTATGGCTACACCTTC
CASYSQYRADYGYTF
>.|TRBJ2-2|.|TRBV6-1|14
TGTGCCAGCAGTGCCGGAAGAGGTCAACGGGAGCTGTTTTTT
CASSAGRGQRELFF
>.|TRBJ1-1|.|TRBV19|14
TGTGCCAGTAGAATAGGGGAGTGGGGCACTGAAGCTTTCTTT
CASRIGEWGTEAFF
>.|TRBJ1-4|.|TRBV19|14
TGTGCCAGTAGTTGGCGACGGCTGAATGAAAAACTGTTTTTT
CASSWRRLNEKLFF
>.|TRBJ2-4|.|TRBV7-2|15
TGTGCCAGCAGCTCTCTAGGGCGAGCCAAAAACATTCAGTACTTC
CASSSLGRAKNIQYF
>.|TRBJ2-5|once|TRBV30|14
TGTGCCTGGAATTTAAGGGGCCTCCAAGAGACCCAGTACTTC
CAWNLRGLQETQYF
>.|TRBJ2-7|.|TRBV7-6|13
TGTGCCAGCAGCTTAGGGCTACGCTACGAGCAGTACTTC
CASSLGLRYEQYF
>.|TRBJ2-5|.|TRBV4-3|13
TGCGCCAGCAGCCAAGATCGATCAGAGACCCAGTACTTC
CASSQDRSETQYF
>.|TRBJ2-1|.|TRBV5-1|13
TGCGCCAGCAGCCCACTCTCCCTAGCCGAGCAGTTCTTC
CASSPLSLAEQFF
>.|TRBJ2-3|.|TRBV15|15
TGTGCCACCAGCAGAGATTTACTCTACACAGATACGCAGTATTTT
CATSRDLLYTDTQYF
>.|TRBJ2-7|.|TRBV4-3|15
TGCGCCAGCAGCCAAGACCCGGGGGAAGCGTACGAGCAGTACTTC
CASSQDPGEAYEQYF
>.|TRBJ1-6|.|TRBV29-1|15
TGCAGCGTAAAGAGGGATTCGTCAGGGACTTCACCCCTCCACTTT
CSVKRDSSGTSPLHF
>.|TRBJ1-2|.|TRBV7-3|13
TGTGCCAGCAGCTTAGGCAGAAGCTATGGCTACACCTTC
CASSLGRSYGYTF
>.|TRBJ2-6|.|TRBV5-1|15
TGCGCCAGCAGCTTGGAGTTAGCTGGGGCCAACGTCCTGACTTTC
CASSLELAGANVLTF
>.|TRBJ2-3|.|TRBV5-6|13
TGTGCCAGCAGCTTACAGGGAACAGATACGCAGTATTTT
CASSLQGTDTQYF
>.|TRBJ2-7|.|TRBV28|14
TGTGCCAGCAGTTTCTCCGCAGGGGTCTACGAGCAGTACTTC
CASSFSAGVYEQYF
>.|TRBJ1-3|.|TRBV6-1|14
TGTGCCAGCAGCGCCCAGGGAGTCGGAAACACCATATATTTT
CASSAQGVGNTIYF
>.|TRBJ2-7|.|TRBV4-2|16
TGTGCCAGCAGCCAGGGAACTAGCCTAAAGCTTTACGAGCAGTACTTC
CASSQGTSLKLYEQYF
>TRBD2|TRBJ2-3|once|TRBV5-6|16
TGTGCCAGCACCCGGTCACTAGCGGGGGGCACAGATACGCAGTATTTT
CASTRSLAGGTDTQYF
>.|TRBJ1-2|.|TRBV6-1|12
TGTGCCAGCAGTGAGGGTCCCTATGGCTACACCTTC
CASSEGPYGYTF
>.|TRBJ2-5|.|TRBV6-5|14
TGTGCCAGCAGTTCTAGGAGCCTGAAAGAGACCCAGTACTTC
CASSSRSLKETQYF
>.|TRBJ1-1|.|TRBV6-6|14
TGTGCCAGCAGTTACTGGGCAGGCTACGCTGAAGCTTTCTTT
CASSYWAGYAEAFF
>.|TRBJ2-7|.|TRBV30|14
TGTGCCTGGAGTGCGGGGGTGTGGGTCTACGAGCAGTACTTC
CAWSAGVWVYEQYF
>.|TRBJ2-5|.|TRBV6-1|12
TGTGCCAGCAGTGACGTCGGAGAGACCCAGTACTTC
CASSDVGETQYF
>.|TRBJ1-6|.|TRBV7-2|15
TGTGCCAGCAGCTTAAAGAGCTCCTATAATTCACCCCTCTACTTT
CASSLKSSYNSPLYF
>.|TRBJ1-4|.|TRBV5-1|15
TGCGCCAGCAGCTATCGAGGGCCTTTAAATGAAAAACTGTTTTTT
CASSYRGPLNEKLFF
>.|TRBJ1-2|.|TRBV29-1|11
TGCAGCGTTGAAGACAGGGAGGGCTACACCTTC
CSVEDREGYTF
>TRBD1|TRBJ2-2|.|TRBV9|15
TGTGCCAGCAGCTTGGGACAGCTGAACACCGGGGAGCTGTTTTTT
CASSLGQLNTGELFF
>.|TRBJ2-2|.|TRBV18|15
TGTGCCAGCTCACCACAGGGGTCGGACACCGGGGAGCTGTTTTTT
CASSPQGSDTGELFF
>TRBD1|TRBJ1-1|.|TRBV6-5|15
TGTGCCAGCAGTTACCTATTGACAGGGGGGACTGAAGCTTTCTTT
CASSYLLTGGTEAFF
>.|TRBJ1-1|few|TRBV19|13
TGTGCCAGTATCCGGACAGACACGACTGAAGCTTTCTTT
CASIRTDTTEAFF
>TRBD1|TRBJ1-2|.|TRBV5-4|15
TGTGCCAGCAGCTTGGGCGACAGGGAAAACTATGGCTACACCTTC
CASSLGDRENYGYTF
>.|TRBJ2-7|.|TRBV6-1|16
TGTGCCAGCAGTGTCGACAGGGAGGGACAAACCGGGGGGCAGTACTTC
CASSVDREGQTGGQYF
>.|TRBJ1-4|.|TRBV7-2|14
TGTGCCAGCAGCGTCAGGGCAACTAATGAAAAACTGTTTTTT
CASSVRATNEKLFF